Listed here are 28 T cell receptor beta chains from one sample, sequenced in a study of T-cell reconstitution after alpha-beta-depleted transplantation in children. Unique molecular identifiers were built into the TCRbeta library. MiXCR, run by TCRdb on the PCR reads, gives a single entry per CDR3 protein. This sample has 250,000 or so distinct CDR3 sequences, with roughly 8% found just once. This specimen was PBMCs, mostly from graft donor cells, taken 180 days after TCRalphabeta/CD19-depleted stem cell transplant. The receptors derive from a male patient aged 10 to 17 who had a stem cell transplant for acute lymphoblastic leukemia, so the T cells may come from the graft donor.

At least ten counts were recorded for this clonotype. This rearrangement joins TRBV2 to TRBJ2-7, with TRBD1 matching over 7 bases. Germline assignment: CDR1 SNHLY and CDR2 FYNNEI. The CDR3 extends over 14 amino acids. With V trimmed by 7 bases and J by 0 bases, 6 bases remained unmatched. This chain's CDR3 is CASKETGPSYEQYF. The CDR3 nucleotides are TGTGCCAGCAAGGAGACAGGGCCCTCCTACGAGCAGTACTTC. The full variable domain, its missing parts supplied by reference TRBV2 and TRBJ2-7, is EPEVTQTPSHQVTQMGQEVILRCVPISNHLYFYWYRQILGQKVEFLVSFYNNEISEKSEIFDDQFSVERPDGSNFTLKIRSTKLEDSAMYFCASKETGPSYEQYFGPGTRLTVT.

This clonotype was recorded at least ten times. The chain carries TRBV14 and TRBJ1-3; weak D call: TRBD1 (6 bases). V was trimmed by 1 base and J by 2 bases, leaving 6 bases between them. Per the germline V gene, CDR1 is SGHDN and CDR2 is FVKESK. CDR3 length: 14 residues. DNA of the CDR3: TGTGCCAGCAGCCAAGGACAGGCTGGAAACACCATATATTTT. It codes for CASSQGQAGNTIYF.

This clonotype has a count of ten or more. The chain uses TRBV12-3 or TRBV12-4 and TRBJ1-2, with D unresolved. The CDR3 runs 12 residues. Trimming removed 5 bases at V and 8 bases at J, with 12 bases between. The CDR3 reads CASSTQTGGYTF. The CDR3 DNA is TGTGCCAGCAGTACTCAAACCGGGGGCTACACCTTC.

This clonotype was seen ten or more times. The CDR3 sequence is CSVRRGTGDLAGYTF. DNA of the CDR3: TGCAGCGTTAGACGGGGGACAGGCGACCTAGCTGGCTACACCTTC. V gene TRBV29-1 combines with J gene TRBJ1-2, with TRBD1 identical over 8 bases. The J segment lost 7 bases and the V segment lost 5 bases, leaving 15 bases of the junction unmatched. The CDR3 has 15 amino acids. CDR1 and CDR2 (germline): SQVTM, ANQGSEA.

This clonotype was counted at least ten times. The V and J genes are TRBV11-2 and TRBJ1-1; no clear D gene. CDR1 and CDR2 (germline): SGHAT, FQNNGV. Between the trimmed V and J ends, which lost 4 bases and 3 bases, there was a span of 12 bases. This CDR3 region has 14 residues. CDR3 bases: TGTGCCAGCAGCTCCAGACCTTTACACACTGAAGCTTTCTTT. Amino acids: CASSSRPLHTEAFF.

Turning to this clonotype: Possible read error: a much larger clone is one base away. This chain connects TRBV3-1 to TRBJ1-3; D possibly corresponds to TRBD1 (5 bases). CDR1 is LGHDT and CDR2 is YNNKEL in the germline V gene (reference sequence). This CDR3 has 18 residues. The CDR3 spells CASSHSIHGGYSGHTIYF. The CDR3 nucleotides are TGTGCCAGCAGCCATTCAATTCACGGGGGGTACTCTGGACACACCATATATTTT.

J is TRBJ2-1 and V is TRBV10-3, with 9 bases fitting TRBD1. Germline-derived CDR1 and CDR2 are ENHRY and SYGVKD. Unmatched junction bases numbered 8, after V lost 4 bases and J lost 7 bases. The CDR3 extends over 15 amino acids. The chain's CDR3 is CAISALGQGLNEQFF. The DNA for the CDR3 is TGTGCCATCAGTGCCCTGGGACAGGGACTAAATGAGCAGTTCTTC.

Note on this clonotype: A much larger clone sits a single nucleotide away, making a read error possible. The chain combines TRBV6-5 with TRBJ2-4, with 7 bases aligning to TRBD2. Germline CDR1 is MNHEY and CDR2 is SVGAGI. The CDR3 is 19 amino acids. V was clipped by 0 bases and J by 0 bases; unmatched bases: 11. The CDR3 DNA follows: TGTGCCAGCAGTTACTCAGCTAGCGGAGCCAGCCTAGCCAAAAACATTCAGTACTTC. This sequence encodes CASSYSASGASLAKNIQYF.

This clonotype has ten or more counts. The gene calls are TRBV12-3 or TRBV12-4 and TRBJ2-1; 8 positions match TRBD1. There are 14 residues in the CDR3. V trimming: 3 bases; J trimming: 5 bases; junction bases outside the gene matches: 3. The DNA of the CDR3 is TGTGCCAGCAGTTTCGACAGGGGTCACAATGAGCAGTTCTTC. Translating gives CASSFDRGHNEQFF.

This clonotype was seen at least ten times. V gene TRBV9 combines with J gene TRBJ2-1; D is undetermined. Germline V lookup: CDR1 SGDLS, CDR2 YYNGEE. V was clipped by 4 bases and J by 0 bases, with 14 bases between them. CDR3 length: 16 amino acids. This chain's CDR3 is CASSPTHGPSYNEQFF. CDR3 coding DNA: TGTGCCAGCAGCCCCACCCACGGGCCCTCCTACAATGAGCAGTTCTTC.

This clonotype has at least ten counts. The rearrangement uses TRBV27 and TRBJ1-2; D remains unclear. Per the germline V gene, CDR1 is MNHEY and CDR2 is SMNVEV (reference sequence). This CDR3 is 14 amino acids long. Trimming cost V 1 base and J 6 bases, with 12 bases left between them. CDR3 sequence reads: CASSLWPASDGYTF. In DNA form, the CDR3 reads TGTGCCAGCAGTTTATGGCCGGCTTCGGATGGCTACACCTTC.

This clonotype came up many times. The gene calls are TRBV7-3 and TRBJ2-5; 7 nucleotides match TRBD2. Germline V CDR1 and CDR2: SGHTA, FQGTGA. With V trimmed by 4 bases and J by 3 bases, 2 bases remained unmatched. This CDR3 is 13 amino acids long. The CDR3 sequence: CASSWTREETQYF. The CDR3 DNA sequence: TGTGCCAGCAGCTGGACTAGAGAAGAGACCCAGTACTTC. The variable domain in full, completed from reference TRBV7-3 and TRBJ2-5, reads GAGVSQTPSNKVTEKGKYVELRCDPISGHTALYWYRQSLGQGPEFLIYFQGTGAADDSGLPNDRFFAVRPEGSVSTLKIQRTERGDSAVYLCASSWTREETQYFGPGTRLLVL.

This clonotype was seen at least ten times. The J gene is TRBJ1-6, the V gene TRBV5-5; D call uncertain. V was shortened by 4 bases and J by 8 bases, with 13 bases between the two germline ends. The CDR3 contains 14 residues. Germline V CDR1 and CDR2: SGHKS, YYEKEE (reference sequence). This chain's CDR3 is CASSQGGRDSPLHF. The CDR3 DNA reads as TGTGCCAGCAGCCAAGGAGGTCGCGATTCACCCCTCCACTTT.

This clonotype appeared many times. V gene TRBV5-5 combines with J gene TRBJ2-7; D may be TRBD1 or TRBD2 (5 bases each). Germline loops: CDR1 SGHKS, CDR2 YYEKEE (reference sequence). Trimming took 0 bases from V and 2 from J, leaving 15 bases between them. The CDR3 has 16 residues. The DNA for the CDR3 is TGTGCCAGCAGCTTGGACCCCGGGAAACAGGCCTACGAGCAGTACTTC. Amino acid sequence: CASSLDPGKQAYEQYF.

At least ten counts were recorded for this clonotype. The CDR3 region is CASSLEWGGADEQFF. The CDR3 DNA reads as TGTGCCAGCAGCTTAGAGTGGGGGGGGGCGGATGAGCAGTTCTTC. The V call is TRBV7-9, the J call TRBJ2-1, with D tentatively TRBD2 (7 bases). V lost 1 base and J 8 bases, leaving 15 bases between the germline ends. Germline-derived CDR1 and CDR2 are SEHNR and FQNEAQ (reference sequence). There are 15 residues in the CDR3.

Comment on this clonotype: A much more abundant neighbour one base away suggests this may be a read error. This chain uses TRBV5-1 with TRBJ1-1; no firm D call. The germline V gene has CDR1 SGHRS and CDR2 YFSETQ. V shed 4 bases and J shed 1 base, with 11 bases lying between them. This CDR3 comprises 14 residues. The DNA for the CDR3 is TGCGCCAGCAGCGTTTCGCCAGGGAACACTGAAGCTTTCTTT. Amino acids: CASSVSPGNTEAFF.

This clonotype was detected only a few times. The chain carries TRBV19 and TRBJ1-5; weak D call: TRBD1 (5 bases). CDR1 and CDR2 from the germline V gene are LNHDA and SQIVND (reference sequence). This CDR3 comprises 14 residues. V was cut by 7 bases and J by 9 bases, with 19 bases left in between. The CDR3 loop is CASTAGTHGRPQHF. For the CDR3, the DNA is TGTGCCAGTACCGCCGGGACTCACGGGAGGCCCCAGCATTTT.

This clonotype was seen a few times. The V gene is TRBV27, the J gene TRBJ1-2; D is perhaps TRBD1 (5 bases). The CDR3 runs to 13 residues. The V and J ends lost 3 bases and 5 bases respectively, with 10 bases between them. Germline CDR1 and CDR2: MNHEY and SMNVEV (reference sequence). CDR3 sequence (DNA): TGTGCCAGCAGTTTCGGGACTACTTATGGCTACACCTTC. Translation gives CASSFGTTYGYTF.

This clonotype was picked up many times. The chain recombines TRBV20-1 with TRBJ2-5; D is ambiguous. This CDR3 spans 14 amino acids. Germline V lookup: CDR1 DFQATT, CDR2 SNEGSKA (reference sequence). V dropped 0 bases and J dropped 1 base, with 9 bases sitting between them. DNA of the CDR3: TGCAGTGCTAGAGATTGGCGGATCCAAGAGACCCAGTACTTC. Translated, it gives CSARDWRIQETQYF.

This clonotype was observed at least ten times. This sequence joins TRBV20-1 and TRBJ2-4; D might be TRBD1 or TRBD2, each matching 6 bases. The V gene lost 6 bases and the J gene lost 8 bases, with 17 bases spanning the gap. The germline V gene has CDR1 DFQATT and CDR2 SNEGSKA (reference sequence). The CDR3 length is 13 residues. Here the CDR3 reads CSASQGPGDIQYF. The CDR3 DNA reads as TGCAGTGCGTCGCAGGGGCCGGGGGACATTCAGTACTTC.

This clonotype occurred many times. J is TRBJ2-3 and V is TRBV12-3 or TRBV12-4; D remains ambiguous. Trimming stripped 1 base from V and 0 bases from J, with 11 bases between. The CDR3 length is 16 residues. The chain's CDR3 is CASSLGDHRSTDTQYF. As DNA, the CDR3 is TGTGCCAGCAGTTTAGGGGATCACAGAAGCACAGATACGCAGTATTTT.

This clonotype was seen at least ten times. The chain joins TRBV7-4 to TRBJ2-6; possibly TRBD2 for D (6 bases). Germline CDR1 is SGHVT and CDR2 is SQSDAQ. CDR3 length: 17 amino acids. Trimming cost V 1 base and J 3 bases, with 13 bases left between them. This CDR3 is CASSLGGRSNGANVLTF. For the CDR3, the DNA is TGTGCCAGCAGCTTAGGAGGGAGGAGTAATGGGGCCAACGTCCTGACTTTC.

This clonotype was recorded many times. V is TRBV10-1 and J is TRBJ2-1; D unclear. The CDR3 has 14 residues. The germline V gene encodes CDR1 WNHNN and CDR2 SYGVQD (reference sequence). With 9 bases removed from V and 2 bases from J, the gap between germline ends came to 14 bases. CDR3: CARIVGQTYNEQFF. As DNA, the CDR3 is TGCGCCAGAATAGTGGGCCAGACCTACAATGAGCAGTTCTTC.

This clonotype was recorded many times. This rearrangement joins TRBV4-3 to TRBJ1-1; TRBD1 agrees at 8 bases. There are 17 residues in the CDR3. V lost 0 bases to trimming and J lost 4 bases; unmatched junction nucleotides: 10. In germline, CDR1 is LGHNA, CDR2 YSLEER. CDR3 sequence reads: CASSQDWGRGPCTEAFF. For the CDR3, the DNA is TGCGCCAGCAGCCAAGATTGGGGCAGGGGGCCATGCACTGAAGCTTTCTTT.

This clonotype was found many times. V and J are TRBV7-3 and TRBJ2-6; D uncertain. Trimming stripped 4 bases from V and 2 bases from J, with 9 bases between. CDR3 length: 15 residues. The V gene's germline CDR1 is SGHTA and CDR2 FQGTGA. The CDR3 spells CASSSPRTGANVLTF. CDR3 nucleotide sequence: TGTGCCAGCAGCTCCCCCAGGACTGGGGCCAACGTCCTGACTTTC.

At least ten counts were recorded for this clonotype. The chain combines TRBV29-1 with TRBJ1-4; 8 bases align to TRBD1. Germline CDR1 reads SQVTM; CDR2 reads ANQGSEA. The CDR3 sequence is 13 residues long. V lost 7 bases to trimming and J lost 4 bases; unmatched junction nucleotides: 5. Here the CDR3 reads CSASDRVNEKLFF. CDR3 in DNA: TGCAGCGCATCGGACAGGGTTAATGAAAAACTGTTTTTT.

This clonotype appeared many times. The V and J genes are TRBV5-1 and TRBJ2-4; D is perhaps TRBD2 (5 bases). CDR1 and CDR2 (germline): SGHRS, YFSETQ. Trimming shortened V by 2 bases and J by 8 bases, and 11 bases separated the two germline ends. The CDR3 has 13 residues. CDR3 DNA: TGCGCCAGCAGCTTTAAGGGAGTAGACATTCAGTACTTC. This codes for CASSFKGVDIQYF.

This clonotype was detected many times. The rearrangement links TRBV7-9 to TRBJ2-1; a possible D gene is TRBD1 (5 bases). The CDR3 consists of 14 residues. Germline loops: CDR1 SEHNR, CDR2 FQNEAQ (reference sequence). Trimming cost V 5 bases and J 6 bases, with 14 bases left between them. The CDR3 region is CASSPKGPLNEQFF. DNA for the CDR3: TGTGCCAGCAGCCCCAAGGGGCCCCTCAATGAGCAGTTCTTC.